The 20 T cell receptor beta chains in this list originate from one sample, sequenced in a study of T cells in Graves' hyperthyroidism and ophthalmopathy. TCR beta CDR3 region amplification was performed from RNA transcripts. RT-PCR in the first round (using the HTBI primer set) targeted the TCR CDR3. TCRdb re-called the multiplex PCR reads through MiXCR, storing one row per CDR3 protein. Of a few hundred thousand distinct CDR3 sequences listed, 35% to 50% are singletons. Sequenced material: peripheral blood or thyroid tissue (not recorded which). The receptors shown here come from an adult woman with Graves' disease, either hyperthyroidism or ophthalmopathy (not recorded which).

The chain carries TRBV28 and TRBJ2-5; TRBD1 or TRBD2 may be the D gene (5 bases each). V dropped 4 bases and J dropped 2 bases, with 14 bases sitting between them. CDR1 and CDR2 (germline): MDHEN, SYDVKM. The CDR3 loop spans 15 amino acids. As DNA, the CDR3 is TGTGCCAGCAGTTCCCTTTCGGGGCAACAAGAGACCCAGTACTTC. Translation gives CASSSLSGQQETQYF.

Many counts were recorded for this clonotype. This chain connects TRBV12-3 or TRBV12-4 to TRBJ1-5; D ambiguous. V was cut by 6 bases and J by 6 bases, with 18 bases left in between. This CDR3 is built from 15 residues. In DNA form, the CDR3 reads TGTGCCAGCAGCCAAATCGAGGGTGCGGGTCAGCCCCAGCATTTT. Translation: CASSQIEGAGQPQHF.

The rearrangement uses TRBV29-1 and TRBJ1-5, with D unclear. Germline V CDR1 and CDR2: SQVTM, ANQGSEA. The CDR3 loop spans 10 amino acids. V was shortened by 7 bases and J by 5 bases, with 6 bases between the two germline ends. DNA of the CDR3: TGCAGCGCCGTAGATCAGCCCCAGCATTTT. Encoded protein: CSAVDQPQHF.

This sequence joins TRBV7-2 and TRBJ2-5, with D possibly called TRBD1 or TRBD2 (6 bases each). The CDR3 spans 15 residues. Germline V gene data show CDR1 as SGHTA and CDR2 as FQGNSA. Trimming took 5 bases from V and 9 from J, leaving 22 bases between them. The CDR3 loop is CASSPWSGDNQPQYF. In nucleotides, the CDR3 is TGTGCCAGCAGCCCGTGGTCGGGGGACAATCAGCCCCAGTACTTC.

As regards this clonotype: This clone may be a read error of a much larger clone one base away. The chain carries TRBV7-8 and TRBJ1-1; D ambiguous. There are 14 residues in the CDR3. Looked up from germline, CDR1 is SGHVS and CDR2 is FQNEAQ. CDR3 DNA sequence: TGTGCCGGCAGCCAGGCCCTTGGGGACACTGAAGCTTTCTTT. It specifies CAGSQALGDTEAFF.

In its sample, this clonotype was seen many times. The CDR3 region is CASSEAARDQPQHF. CDR3 DNA sequence: TGTGCCAGCAGTGAAGCGGCCCGGGATCAGCCCCAGCATTTT. V usage is TRBV2 and J usage is TRBJ1-5; D unclear. Trimming cost V 0 bases and J 5 bases, with 8 bases left between them. The germline V gene encodes CDR1 SNHLY and CDR2 FYNNEI. This CDR3 is built from 14 residues.

The chain couples TRBV11-1 to TRBJ2-7, with D perhaps TRBD2 (5 bases). Germline assignment: CDR1 SGHAT and CDR2 FQDESV (reference sequence). This CDR3 comprises 12 residues. Between the trimmed V and J ends, which lost 6 bases and 3 bases, there was a span of 9 bases. The CDR3 is CASSPGIYEQYF. The CDR3 DNA reads TGTGCCAGCAGTCCCGGGATCTACGAGCAGTACTTC.

As for this clonotype: An end of the junction differs from the germline gene, which may be a read error. The J gene is TRBJ2-7, the V gene TRBV7-9; 7 bases match TRBD2. CDR3 length: 15 residues. Germline-derived CDR1 and CDR2 are SEHNR and FQNEAQ (reference sequence). The CDR3 region is CAGSLVGTSDYEQYF. CDR3 coding DNA: TGTGCCGGCAGCTTAGTAGGAACTAGCGATTACGAGCAGTACTTC.

This clonotype was seen only a few times. This chain uses TRBV10-3 with TRBJ2-7, with 12 positions matching TRBD2. V trimming: 10 bases; J trimming: 5 bases; junction bases outside the gene matches: 6. The CDR3 is 13 residues long. CDR1 is ENHRY, CDR2 SYGVKD, per germline. The CDR3 protein is CATTSGRVDEQYF. CDR3 sequence (DNA): TGTGCCACGACTAGCGGGAGAGTTGACGAGCAGTACTTC.

The chain is built from TRBV10-2 and TRBJ1-4; D not certain. V lost 7 bases and J 3 bases, leaving 6 bases between the germline ends. The CDR3 has 12 residues. CDR1 and CDR2 (germline): WSHSY, SAAADI. This CDR3 reads CASTRPNEKLFF. The CDR3 nucleotides are TGCGCCAGCACCCGGCCTAATGAAAAACTGTTTTTT.

This rearrangement joins TRBV7-3 to TRBJ1-1; TRBD1 is a possible D gene (5 bases). Looked up from germline, CDR1 is SGHTA and CDR2 is FQGTGA. The V end was cut by 0 bases, the J end by 7 bases, with 9 bases between. The CDR3 has 13 amino acids. CDR3: CASSLTRDGEAFF. The CDR3 DNA reads TGTGCCAGCAGCTTAACTCGGGACGGTGAAGCTTTCTTT.

The chain carries TRBV28 and TRBJ1-4, with D unclear. Trimming shortened V by 1 base and J by 11 bases, and 8 bases separated the two germline ends. The CDR3 loop spans 12 amino acids. Germline CDR1 and CDR2: MDHEN and SYDVKM. CDR3 in DNA: TGTGCCAGCAGTTTATTCGGGGAGAAACTGTTTTTT. It specifies CASSLFGEKLFF. Using reference TRBV28 and TRBJ1-4 for the parts outside the CDR3, the full variable domain is DVKVTQSSRYLVKRTGEKVFLECVQDMDHENMFWYRQDPGLGLRLIYFSYDVKMKEKGDIPEGYSVSREKKERFSLILESASTNQTSMYLCASSLFGEKLFFGSGTQLSVL.

For this clonotype: A read error may be the cause here, since a much bigger clone is one base away. This chain joins TRBV7-9 and TRBJ1-5; tentative D call: TRBD1 (5 bases). This CDR3 has 13 amino acids. Germline-derived CDR1 and CDR2 are SEHNR and FQNEAQ (reference sequence). CDR3 sequence (DNA): TGTGTCAGCAGCTTATCTAGGGGCGAGCCCCAGCATTTT. This translates into CVSSLSRGEPQHF. The full variable domain, with the rest looked up from reference TRBV7-9 and TRBJ1-5, is DTGVSQNPRHKITKRGQNVTFRCDPISEHNRLYWYRQTLGQGPEFLTYFQNEAQLEKSRLLSDRFSAERPKGSFSTLEIQRTEQGDSAMYLCVSSLSRGEPQHFGDGTRLSIL.

The CDR3 spells CSARTYGELFF. The CDR3 nucleotides read TGCAGTGCCCGGACTTACGGGGAGCTGTTTTTT. The chain is built from TRBV20-1 and TRBJ2-2, with D possibly TRBD2 on 5 matching bases. This CDR3 spans 11 amino acids. The V gene lost 6 bases and the J gene lost 7 bases, with 9 bases spanning the gap. Germline loops: CDR1 DFQATT, CDR2 SNEGSKA (reference sequence).

This clonotype was seen ten or more times. This chain uses TRBV29-1 with TRBJ2-5; 12 bases fit TRBD1. The length of the CDR3 is 14 residues. Germline CDR1 reads SQVTM; CDR2 reads ANQGSEA. After removal of 7 bases from V and 4 bases from J, the junction contained 7 bases not matched to a gene. CDR3 in DNA: TGCAGCGGTGTCCGGGACAGGGGGCGAGAGACCCAGTACTTC. Amino acid sequence: CSGVRDRGRETQYF.

This clonotype turned up a few times. The gene calls are TRBV10-3 and TRBJ1-2, with 12 bases lining up with TRBD1. This CDR3 comprises 13 residues. Germline V CDR1 and CDR2: ENHRY, SYGVKD. Losses at the gene ends were 7 bases for V and 8 bases for J; bases not matched to a gene: 5. CDR3: CAINSGTGGGYTF. The CDR3 nucleotides are TGTGCCATCAACTCCGGGACAGGGGGCGGCTACACCTTC.

This clonotype came up a few times. The rearrangement links TRBV12-3 or TRBV12-4 to TRBJ1-5; TRBD1 matches 8 bases. Trimming took 6 bases from V and 6 from J; bases not matched to a gene: 7. The CDR3 is made up of 14 amino acids. This chain's CDR3 is CASSQQGGAQPQHF. Here the CDR3 DNA reads TGTGCCAGCAGCCAACAGGGGGGCGCTCAGCCCCAGCATTTT.

The chain recombines TRBV15 with TRBJ2-5; D ambiguous. Germline CDR1 and CDR2: LNHNV and YYDKDF (reference sequence). Deletions cut 3 bases from V and 5 bases from J, with 13 bases between. This CDR3 comprises 14 residues. CDR3 in amino acids: CATSSLPQKETQYF. DNA of the CDR3: TGTGCCACCAGCAGCTTACCCCAAAAGGAGACCCAGTACTTC.

The chain links TRBV29-1 to TRBJ2-2, with D possibly being TRBD1 (6 bases). The length of the CDR3 is 13 residues. Per the germline V gene, CDR1 is SQVTM and CDR2 is ANQGSEA. Trimming shortened V by 3 bases and J by 6 bases, and 11 bases separated the two germline ends. The CDR3 nucleotides read TGCAGCGTTGACGCAGGGGTGGCCGGGGAGCTGTTTTTT. It translates to CSVDAGVAGELFF.

Worth noting for this clonotype: One end of the junction fails to match germline, which may point to a read error. The V call is TRBV7-7, the J call TRBJ2-5; D is perhaps TRBD2 (5 bases). Germline V gene data show CDR1 as SSHAT and CDR2 as FNYEAQ (reference sequence). This CDR3 has 16 residues. The CDR3 DNA follows: TGTGCTAGCAGCTTAGCGATAGGGCAGCCCCAAGAGACCCAGAACTTC. Translation: CASSLAIGQPQETQNF.